These T cell receptor beta chains were read from a single sample in a study of T cells in Graves' hyperthyroidism and ophthalmopathy. TCRdb itself ran the multiplex PCR reads through MiXCR, one entry per CDR3 protein. Of around 300,000 distinct CDR3 sequences listed, roughly 14% were seen once; the top ten hold approximately 8.6%. Sequencing was done on a sample of blood. All receptors derive from a woman in her twenties or thirties with Graves' hyperthyroidism that later progressed to Graves' ophthalmopathy. The CDR3 runs from the conserved cysteine through the conserved F or W. The D gene is left open where the match is weak. Rows give clone size only sometimes, using once, few, many, or a class for an expanded clone.

j_call d_call cdr3_length clone_size v_call cdr3_nt cdr3_aa
TRBJ2-1 TRBD1 18 many TRBV6-2/TRBV6-3 TGTGCCAGCAGTTACCGTCGACAGGGCCAGTACTTTTACAATGAGCAGTTCTTC CASSYRRQGQYFYNEQFF
TRBJ1-1 TRBD1 15 many TRBV6-1 TGTGCCAGCAGTGACCCCGGGACAGGAACGGATGAAGCTTTCTTT CASSDPGTGTDEAFF
TRBJ1-5 . 22 many TRBV6-6 TGTGCCAGCAGTTACTCGAGTAAGGTCTGGCTCATGGAGACCAGGGGCTCTCAGCCCCAGCATTTT CASSYSSKVWLMETRGSQPQHF
TRBJ2-1 . 12 many TRBV5-5 TGTGCCAGCAGCTCGACTGTCTATGAGCAGTTCTTC CASSSTVYEQFF
TRBJ2-7 TRBD1 14 . TRBV28 TGTGCCAGCAGTCCCGGGACAGTGGGCCTCGAGCAGTACTTC CASSPGTVGLEQYF
TRBJ2-7 . 12 . TRBV29-1 TGCAGCGTGCAAGACACCCCCTACGAGCAGTACTTC CSVQDTPYEQYF
TRBJ2-4 TRBD2 18 . TRBV20-1 TGCAGTGCTAGCCGAGGGACTAGCGGGAGTACTGCCAAAAACATTCAGTACTTC CSASRGTSGSTAKNIQYF
TRBJ2-3 TRBD2 15 . TRBV12-3/TRBV12-4 TGTGCCAGCAGTTCGCGGGGGGCTAGCACAGATACGCAGTATTTT CASSSRGASTDTQYF
TRBJ2-3 . 16 few TRBV5-1 TGCGCCAGCAGCTTTGGGCCCCAAGGGACCACAGATACGCAGTATTTT CASSFGPQGTTDTQYF
TRBJ2-5 . 13 many TRBV3-1 TGTGCCAGCAGCCACACGGGGGAAGAGACCCAGTACTTC CASSHTGEETQYF
TRBJ1-1 . 15 . TRBV9 TGTGCCAGCAGCGTAACGGAGTACATGAACACTGAAGCTTTCTTT CASSVTEYMNTEAFF
TRBJ1-1 . 15 many TRBV4-3 TGCGCCAGCAGCCAAGACCGGGATGAAAACACTGAAGCTTTCTTT CASSQDRDENTEAFF
TRBJ2-7 . 13 . TRBV30 TGTGCCTGGGGACAGCCACCTACCTACGAGCAGTACTTC CAWGQPPTYEQYF
TRBJ2-7 . 11 . TRBV9 TGTGCCAGCAGCGTAGGAGAGGAGCAGTACTTC CASSVGEEQYF
TRBJ2-1 TRBD2 14 many TRBV27 TGTGCCAGCAGTTTCGGAGGACTAGGCAATGAGCAGTTCTTC CASSFGGLGNEQFF
TRBJ2-5 . 15 many TRBV20-1 TGCAGTGCTAGAGATTCGGGTCCCACCGAAGAGACCCAGTACTTC CSARDSGPTEETQYF
TRBJ2-3 . 15 . TRBV7-9 TGTGCCAGCAGACCACAGGGTCGGAGCACAGATACGCAGTATTTT CASRPQGRSTDTQYF
TRBJ2-3 . 17 few TRBV7-9 TGTGCCAGCAGCTTAGGGGATTGGGTCTCGAACACAGATACGCAGTATTTT CASSLGDWVSNTDTQYF